What follows describes a single T cell receptor beta chain. Its target is unknown. Investigators reverse transcribed all isolated RNA, so they sequenced expressed TCRB transcripts. This table comes from immunoSEQ multiplex PCR, and its TCRdb copy is limited to in-frame clones, with some not included. This sample has about 360,000 clones; roughly 13% occur once, and the top ten carry 0.017%. This sample is drawn from a study of beta chain features in type 1 diabetes. Study results and limitations: At VDJ recombination sites, type 1 diabetes patients had fewer insertions and more deleted nucleotides.

V lost 5 bases, J lost 2 bases, and 8 bases lay in between. Germline CDR1 is SGHTA and CDR2 is FQGTGA. CDR3 length equals 13 residues. The clonotype comes from a man aged 18 to 35 in good health. This chain connects TRBV7-3 to TRBJ2-3; the D is unclear. The sample comprised naive CD4+ T cells from blood. CDR3: CASSPRLTDTQYF. CDR3 bases: TGTGCCAGCAGCCCCCGACTCACAGATACGCAGTATTTT.